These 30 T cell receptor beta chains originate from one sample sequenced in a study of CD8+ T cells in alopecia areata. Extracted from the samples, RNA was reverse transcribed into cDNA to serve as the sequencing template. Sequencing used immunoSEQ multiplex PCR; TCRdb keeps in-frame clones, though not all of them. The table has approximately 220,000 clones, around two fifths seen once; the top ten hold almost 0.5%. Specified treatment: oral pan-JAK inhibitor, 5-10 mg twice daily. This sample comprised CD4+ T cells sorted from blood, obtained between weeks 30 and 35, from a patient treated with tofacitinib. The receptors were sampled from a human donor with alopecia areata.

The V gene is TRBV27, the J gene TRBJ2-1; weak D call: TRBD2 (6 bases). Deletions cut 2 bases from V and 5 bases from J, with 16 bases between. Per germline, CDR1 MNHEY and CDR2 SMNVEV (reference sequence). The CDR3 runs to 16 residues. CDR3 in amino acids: CASSLRGGRINNEQFF. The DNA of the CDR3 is TGTGCCAGCAGTTTAAGGGGAGGACGGATTAACAATGAGCAGTTCTTC.

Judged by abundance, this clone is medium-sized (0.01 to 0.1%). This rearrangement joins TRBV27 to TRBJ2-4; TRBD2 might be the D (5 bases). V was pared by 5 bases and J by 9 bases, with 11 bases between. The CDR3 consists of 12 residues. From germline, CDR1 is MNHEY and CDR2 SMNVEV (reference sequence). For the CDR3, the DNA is TGTGCCAGCAGTGACGGCCGGGGCATTCAGTACTTC. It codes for CASSDGRGIQYF.

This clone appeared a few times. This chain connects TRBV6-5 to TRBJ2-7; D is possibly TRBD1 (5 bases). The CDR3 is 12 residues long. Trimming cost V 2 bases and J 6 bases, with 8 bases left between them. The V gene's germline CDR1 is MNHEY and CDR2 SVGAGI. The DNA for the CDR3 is TGTGCCAGCAGTTACCAGCAGGGCGAGCAGTACTTC. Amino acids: CASSYQQGEQYF.

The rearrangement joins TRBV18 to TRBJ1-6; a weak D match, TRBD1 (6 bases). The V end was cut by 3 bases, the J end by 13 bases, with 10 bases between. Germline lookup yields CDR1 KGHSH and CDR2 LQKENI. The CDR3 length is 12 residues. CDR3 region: CASSPLGGPLHF. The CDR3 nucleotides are TGTGCCAGCTCACCCTTAGGGGGGCCCCTCCACTTT.

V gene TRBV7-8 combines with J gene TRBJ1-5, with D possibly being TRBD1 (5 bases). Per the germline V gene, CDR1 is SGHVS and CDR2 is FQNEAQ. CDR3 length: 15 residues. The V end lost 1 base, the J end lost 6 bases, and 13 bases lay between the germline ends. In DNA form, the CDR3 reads TGTGCCAGCAGCTTAGGCCGCAGGGCGGGTCAGCCCCAGCATTTT. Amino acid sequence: CASSLGRRAGQPQHF.

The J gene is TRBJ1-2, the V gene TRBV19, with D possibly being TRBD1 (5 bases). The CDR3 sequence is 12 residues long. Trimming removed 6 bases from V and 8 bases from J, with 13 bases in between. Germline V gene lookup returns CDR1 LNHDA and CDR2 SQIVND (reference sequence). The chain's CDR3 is CASSGQSVGYTF. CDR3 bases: TGTGCCAGTAGCGGACAATCGGTGGGCTACACCTTC.

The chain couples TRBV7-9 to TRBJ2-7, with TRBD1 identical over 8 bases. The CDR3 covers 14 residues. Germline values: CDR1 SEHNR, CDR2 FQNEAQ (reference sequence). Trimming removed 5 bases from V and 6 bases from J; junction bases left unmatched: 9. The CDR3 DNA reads TGTGCCAGCAGCCAGGGCACAGGGGGTGTCGAGCAGTACTTC. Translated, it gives CASSQGTGGVEQYF. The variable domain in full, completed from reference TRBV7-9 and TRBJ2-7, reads DTGVSQNPRHKITKRGQNVTFRCDPISEHNRLYWYRQTLGQGPEFLTYFQNEAQLEKSRLLSDRFSAERPKGSFSTLEIQRTEQGDSAMYLCASSQGTGGVEQYFGPGTRLTVT.

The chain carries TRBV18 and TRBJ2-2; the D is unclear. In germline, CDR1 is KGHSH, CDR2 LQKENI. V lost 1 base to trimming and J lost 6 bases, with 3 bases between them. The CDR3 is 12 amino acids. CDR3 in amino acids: CASSPQAGELFF. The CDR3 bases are TGTGCCAGCTCACCACAGGCCGGGGAGCTGTTTTTT.

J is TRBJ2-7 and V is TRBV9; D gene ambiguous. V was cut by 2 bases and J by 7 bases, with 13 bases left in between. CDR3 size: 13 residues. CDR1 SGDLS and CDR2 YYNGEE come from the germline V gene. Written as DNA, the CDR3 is TGTGCCAGCAGCGTCCCCCCAGTGGGGGAGCAGTACTTC. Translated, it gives CASSVPPVGEQYF.

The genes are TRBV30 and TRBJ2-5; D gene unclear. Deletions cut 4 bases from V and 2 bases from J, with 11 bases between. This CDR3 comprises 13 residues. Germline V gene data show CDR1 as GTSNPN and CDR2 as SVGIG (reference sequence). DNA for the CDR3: TGTGCCTGGAAGTCGGTCGTACAAGAGACCCAGTACTTC. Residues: CAWKSVVQETQYF.

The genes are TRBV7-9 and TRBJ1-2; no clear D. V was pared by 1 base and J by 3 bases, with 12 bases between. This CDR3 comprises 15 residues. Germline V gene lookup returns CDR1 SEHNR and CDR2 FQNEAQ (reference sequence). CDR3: CASSLDTAIYYGYTF. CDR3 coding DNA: TGTGCCAGCAGCTTAGACACCGCAATATACTATGGCTACACCTTC.

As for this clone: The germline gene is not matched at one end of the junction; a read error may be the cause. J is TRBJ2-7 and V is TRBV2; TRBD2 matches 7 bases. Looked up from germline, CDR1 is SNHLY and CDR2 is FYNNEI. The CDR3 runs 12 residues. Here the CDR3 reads CASSEVGQGGDF. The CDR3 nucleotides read TGTGCCAGCAGTGAAGTGGGCCAGGGAGGGGACTTC.

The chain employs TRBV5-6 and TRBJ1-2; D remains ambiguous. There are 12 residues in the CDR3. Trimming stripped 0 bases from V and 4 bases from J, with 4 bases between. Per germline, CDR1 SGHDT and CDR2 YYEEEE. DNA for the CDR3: TGTGCCAGCAGCTTGGATATCTATGGCTACACCTTC. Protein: CASSLDIYGYTF.

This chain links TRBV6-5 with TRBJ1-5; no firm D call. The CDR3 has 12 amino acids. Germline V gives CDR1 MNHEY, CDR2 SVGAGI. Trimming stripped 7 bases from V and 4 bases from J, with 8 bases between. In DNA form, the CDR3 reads TGTGCCAGCACGACGGGTAATCAGCCCCAGCATTTT. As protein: CASTTGNQPQHF.

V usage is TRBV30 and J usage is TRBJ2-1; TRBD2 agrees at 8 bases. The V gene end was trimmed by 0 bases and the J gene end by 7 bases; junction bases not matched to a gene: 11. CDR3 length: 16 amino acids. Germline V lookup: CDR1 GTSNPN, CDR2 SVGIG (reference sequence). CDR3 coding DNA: TGTGCCTGGAGTGTACTTCTAAGCGGGAGTCAAAATGAGCAGTTCTTC. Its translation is CAWSVLLSGSQNEQFF.

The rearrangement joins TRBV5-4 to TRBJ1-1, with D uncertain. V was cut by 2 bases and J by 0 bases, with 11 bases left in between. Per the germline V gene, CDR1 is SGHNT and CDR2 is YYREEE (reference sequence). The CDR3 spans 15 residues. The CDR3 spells CASSLMGKMNTEAFF. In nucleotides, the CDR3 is TGTGCCAGCAGCTTAATGGGGAAGATGAACACTGAAGCTTTCTTT.

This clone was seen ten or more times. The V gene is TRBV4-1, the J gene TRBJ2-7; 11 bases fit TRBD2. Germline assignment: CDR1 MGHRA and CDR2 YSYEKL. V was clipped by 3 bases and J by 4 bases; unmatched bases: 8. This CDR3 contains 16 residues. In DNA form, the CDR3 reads TGCGCCAGCAGCCAGGTACTAGCGGGAGTAGGTTACGAGCAGTACTTC. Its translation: CASSQVLAGVGYEQYF.

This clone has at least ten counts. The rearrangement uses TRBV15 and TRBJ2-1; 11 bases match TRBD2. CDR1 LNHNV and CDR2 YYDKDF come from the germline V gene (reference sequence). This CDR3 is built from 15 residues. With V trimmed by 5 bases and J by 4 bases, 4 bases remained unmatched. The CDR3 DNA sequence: TGTGCCACCAGCGGTGGGACTAGCGGATACAATGAGCAGTTCTTC. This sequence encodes CATSGGTSGYNEQFF.

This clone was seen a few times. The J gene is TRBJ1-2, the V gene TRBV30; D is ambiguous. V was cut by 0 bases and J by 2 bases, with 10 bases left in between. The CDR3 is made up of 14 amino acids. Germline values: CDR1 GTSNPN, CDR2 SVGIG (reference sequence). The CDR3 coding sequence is TGTGCCTGGAGTGTAGGCGGGGAAAACTATGGCTACACCTTC. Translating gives CAWSVGGENYGYTF. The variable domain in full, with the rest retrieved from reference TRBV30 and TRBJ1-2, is SQTIHQWPATLVQPVGSPLSLECTVEGTSNPNLYWYRQAAGRGLQLLFYSVGIGQISSEVPQNLSASRPQDRQFILSSKKLLLSDSGFYLCAWSVGGENYGYTFGSGTRLTVV.

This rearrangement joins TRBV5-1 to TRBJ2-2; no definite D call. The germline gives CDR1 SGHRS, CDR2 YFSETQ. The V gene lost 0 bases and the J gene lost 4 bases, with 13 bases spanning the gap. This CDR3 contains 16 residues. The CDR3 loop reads CASSLGDTLLTGELFF. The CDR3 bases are TGCGCCAGCAGCTTGGGAGACACCCTCCTCACCGGGGAGCTGTTTTTT.

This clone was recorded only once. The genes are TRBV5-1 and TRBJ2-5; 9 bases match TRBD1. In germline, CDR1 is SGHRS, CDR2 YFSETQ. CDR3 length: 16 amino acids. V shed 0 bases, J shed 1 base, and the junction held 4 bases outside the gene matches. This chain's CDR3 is CASSLVGGQGQETQYF. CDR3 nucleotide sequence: TGCGCCAGCAGCTTGGTCGGGGGACAGGGCCAAGAGACCCAGTACTTC.

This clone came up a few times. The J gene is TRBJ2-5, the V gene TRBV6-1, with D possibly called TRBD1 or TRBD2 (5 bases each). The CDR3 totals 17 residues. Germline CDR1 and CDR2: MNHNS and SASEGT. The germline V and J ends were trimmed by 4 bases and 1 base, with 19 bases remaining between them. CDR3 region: CASSGRYRGEGQETQYF. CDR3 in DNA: TGTGCCAGCAGTGGACGGTATCGGGGCGAAGGCCAAGAGACCCAGTACTTC.

The CDR3 DNA reads as TGTGCCAGCAGCTTATTCCCGGGCAGGGGGCTGGACACTGAAGCTTTCTTT. As protein: CASSLFPGRGLDTEAFF. The chain combines TRBV7-2 with TRBJ1-1; 8 bases are shared with TRBD1. J was trimmed by 3 bases and V by 2 bases; bases with no gene match: 11. The germline CDR1 and CDR2 sequences are SGHTA and FQGNSA. This CDR3 contains 17 residues.

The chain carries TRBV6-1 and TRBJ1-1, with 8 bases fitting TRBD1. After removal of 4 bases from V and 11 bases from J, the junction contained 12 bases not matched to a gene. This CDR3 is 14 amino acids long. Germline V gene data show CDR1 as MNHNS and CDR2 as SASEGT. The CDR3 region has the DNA TGTGCCAGCAGTGTAGCGGCAGGGGGCTATCCGGCTTTCTTT. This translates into CASSVAAGGYPAFF.

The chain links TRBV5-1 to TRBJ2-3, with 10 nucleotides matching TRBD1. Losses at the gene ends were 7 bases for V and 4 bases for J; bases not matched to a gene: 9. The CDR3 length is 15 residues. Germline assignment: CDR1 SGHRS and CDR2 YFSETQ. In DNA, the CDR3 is TGCGCCAGCTCCCCGAGACAGGGGGCCGCAGATACGCAGTATTTT. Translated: CASSPRQGAADTQYF.

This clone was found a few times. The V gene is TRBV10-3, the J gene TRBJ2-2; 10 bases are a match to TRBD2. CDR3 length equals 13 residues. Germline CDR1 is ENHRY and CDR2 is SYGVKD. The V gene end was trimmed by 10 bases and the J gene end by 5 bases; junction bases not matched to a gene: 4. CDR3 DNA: TGTGCCACACTAGCGGGATATACCGGGGAGCTGTTTTTT. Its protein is CATLAGYTGELFF.

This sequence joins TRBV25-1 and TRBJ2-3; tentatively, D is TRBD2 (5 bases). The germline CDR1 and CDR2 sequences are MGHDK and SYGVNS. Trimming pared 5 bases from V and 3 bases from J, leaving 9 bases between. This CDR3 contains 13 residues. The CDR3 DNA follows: TGTGCCAGCAGTCGGGGTCGGACAGATACGCAGTATTTT. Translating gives CASSRGRTDTQYF. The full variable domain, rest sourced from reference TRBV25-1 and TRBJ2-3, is EADIYQTPRYLVIGTGKKITLECSQTMGHDKMYWYQQDPGMELHLIHYSYGVNSTEKGDLSSESTVSRIRTEHFPLTLESARPSHTSQYLCASSRGRTDTQYFGPGTRLTVL.

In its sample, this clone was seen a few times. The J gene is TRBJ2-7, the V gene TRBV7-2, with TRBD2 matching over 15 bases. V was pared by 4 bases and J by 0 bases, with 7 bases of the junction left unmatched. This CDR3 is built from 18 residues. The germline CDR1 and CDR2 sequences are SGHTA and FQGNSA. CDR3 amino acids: CASSWTSGGAGTSYEQYF. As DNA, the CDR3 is TGTGCCAGCAGCTGGACTAGCGGGGGGGCAGGTACCTCCTACGAGCAGTACTTC.

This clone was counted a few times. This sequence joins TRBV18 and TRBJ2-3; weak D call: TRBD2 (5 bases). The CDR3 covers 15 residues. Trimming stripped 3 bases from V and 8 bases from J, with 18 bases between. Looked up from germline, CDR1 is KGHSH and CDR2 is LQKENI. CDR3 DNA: TGTGCCAGCTCACCGTCGGACGGTCCGAGGGCTACGCAGTATTTT. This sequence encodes CASSPSDGPRATQYF.

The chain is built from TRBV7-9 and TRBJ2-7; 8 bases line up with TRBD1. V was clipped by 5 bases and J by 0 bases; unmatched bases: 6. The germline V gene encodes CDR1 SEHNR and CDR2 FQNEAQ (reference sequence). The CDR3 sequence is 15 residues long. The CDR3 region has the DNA TGTGCCAGCAGCCAGACAGGGGCCCCCTCCTACGAGCAGTACTTC. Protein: CASSQTGAPSYEQYF.